One sample yielded the 15 T cell receptor beta chains listed below, sequenced in a study of Ad26.COV2.S vaccination and SARS-CoV-2 variants. Regarding treatment: 15 to 20 received Ad26.COV2.S at low or high dose, single or two shots; about 5 received placebo; per-sample allocation not given. On day 63 after the first injection, vaccine and placebo recipients gave samples. The table came from immunoSEQ multiplex PCR; TCRdb's copy has only in-frame clones and leaves some out. The data show 350,000 to 500,000 clones, 70% to 90% seen once. The source was peripheral blood, collected in a trial of Ad26.COV2.S vaccine versus placebo. The receptors were gathered from a person between 18 and 65 years old who received the Ad26.COV2.S COVID-19 vaccine or a placebo.

J is TRBJ1-2 and V is TRBV19, with 9 bases fitting TRBD1. Germline trimming cut 8 bases from V and 4 bases from J; bases unmatched to any gene: 14. The CDR3 runs to 16 residues. Germline assignment: CDR1 LNHDA and CDR2 SQIVND (reference sequence). DNA for the CDR3: TGTGCCAGTGCCCAATACGGGACAGGGAATAGCTATGGCTACACCTTC. Its protein product is CASAQYGTGNSYGYTF.

The chain carries TRBV19 and TRBJ1-2; the D gene is possibly TRBD1 (5 bases). Germline lookup yields CDR1 LNHDA and CDR2 SQIVND (reference sequence). This CDR3 is built from 17 residues. Trimming stripped 3 bases from V and 6 bases from J, with 23 bases between. DNA for the CDR3: TGTGCCAGTAGTATTGACACAGGCAGTTACCGTACGGATGGCTACACCTTC. Protein sequence: CASSIDTGSYRTDGYTF. Based on the CDR3 plus reference TRBV19 and TRBJ1-2, the full variable domain is DGGITQSPKYLFRKEGQNVTLSCEQNLNHDAMYWYRQDPGQGLRLIYYSQIVNDFQKGDIAEGYSVSREKKESFPLTVTSAQKNPTAFYLCASSIDTGSYRTDGYTFGSGTRLTVV.

The chain is built from TRBV30 and TRBJ1-1, with D possibly TRBD1 on 6 matching bases. This CDR3 contains 14 residues. V was pared by 1 base and J by 0 bases, with 9 bases between. Germline V CDR1 and CDR2: GTSNPN, SVGIG (reference sequence). The CDR3 DNA sequence: TGTGCCTGGAGTGGGGCAGGGGTGAACACTGAAGCTTTCTTT. Its translation is CAWSGAGVNTEAFF. Drawing the rest from reference TRBV30 and TRBJ1-1, the complete variable domain is SQTIHQWPATLVQPVGSPLSLECTVEGTSNPNLYWYRQAAGRGLQLLFYSVGIGQISSEVPQNLSASRPQDRQFILSSKKLLLSDSGFYLCAWSGAGVNTEAFFGQGTRLTVV.

The chain combines TRBV2 with TRBJ1-1; D is uncertain. The CDR3 covers 15 residues. Germline loops: CDR1 SNHLY, CDR2 FYNNEI. Trimming shortened V by 4 bases and J by 0 bases, and 12 bases separated the two germline ends. The CDR3: CASSGEGSMNTEAFF. CDR3 coding DNA: TGTGCCAGCAGTGGTGAGGGATCAATGAACACTGAAGCTTTCTTT. The complete variable domain, with remaining parts taken from reference TRBV2 and TRBJ1-1, reads EPEVTQTPSHQVTQMGQEVILRCVPISNHLYFYWYRQILGQKVEFLVSFYNNEISEKSEIFDDQFSVERPDGSNFTLKIRSTKLEDSAMYFCASSGEGSMNTEAFFGQGTRLTVV.

This chain connects TRBV5-1 to TRBJ2-4, with no clear D. The germline V gene has CDR1 SGHRS and CDR2 YFSETQ. V was cut by 0 bases and J by 0 bases, with 4 bases left in between. The CDR3 runs to 14 residues. As DNA, the CDR3 is TGCGCCAGCAGCTTGGAACTAGCCAAAAACATTCAGTACTTC. Protein product: CASSLELAKNIQYF.

CDR3 sequence reads: CASSLDRRLGANVLTF. The CDR3 DNA sequence: TGTGCCAGCAGCTTAGATAGGAGACTGGGGGCCAACGTCCTGACTTTC. V is TRBV11-2 and J is TRBJ2-6; D ambiguous. Germline CDR1 is SGHAT and CDR2 is FQNNGV. The CDR3 length is 16 residues. V lost 0 bases and J lost 4, with 10 bases in between.

V and J are TRBV11-2 and TRBJ2-1; D uncertain. Trimming left V 2 bases short and J 9 bases short, with 8 bases between. CDR3 size: 12 residues. Germline V gives CDR1 SGHAT, CDR2 FQNNGV. CDR3 sequence reads: CASSLSDREQFF. CDR3 bases: TGTGCCAGCAGCTTATCCGACCGTGAGCAGTTCTTC.

The rearrangement links TRBV30 to TRBJ1-1; D gene unclear. Germline V lookup: CDR1 GTSNPN, CDR2 SVGIG (reference sequence). The CDR3 loop spans 11 amino acids. Trimming pared 3 bases from V and 10 bases from J, leaving 12 bases between. The CDR3, as DNA: TGTGCCTGGAGCCGCTCAGGAGTAGCTTTCTTT. Its translation: CAWSRSGVAFF.

The CDR3 bases are TGTGCCTGGAGTGCAAAATCGGCCAGAAATGAAAAACTGTTTTTT. Protein product: CAWSAKSARNEKLFF. The V call is TRBV30, the J call TRBJ1-4; D gene uncertain. This CDR3 is built from 15 residues. The ends were cut back, 1 base at V and 5 bases at J, with 14 bases in the middle. Germline CDR1 and CDR2: GTSNPN and SVGIG (reference sequence).

The rearrangement joins TRBV13 to TRBJ2-1; 13 positions agree with TRBD2. J was trimmed by 7 bases and V by 5 bases; bases with no gene match: 5. Germline V gene sequence: CDR1 PRHDT, CDR2 FYEKMQ (reference sequence). The CDR3 covers 15 residues. The CDR3 DNA sequence: TGTGCCAGCAGCCCTACTAGCGGGGGGGTGAATGAGCAGTTCTTC. It codes for CASSPTSGGVNEQFF. Supplemented by reference TRBV13 and TRBJ2-1, the full variable domain reads AAGVIQSPRHLIKEKRETATLKCYPIPRHDTVYWYQQGPGQDPQFLISFYEKMQSDKGSIPDRFSAQQFSDYHSELNMSSLELGDSALYFCASSPTSGGVNEQFFGPGTRLTVL.

The CDR3 protein is CASSARTNYEQYF. The CDR3 bases are TGTGCCAGCAGCGCCCGAACCAACTACGAGCAGTACTTC. The chain has TRBV9 and TRBJ2-7; D is unresolved. The CDR3 spans 13 residues. Germline V gene lookup returns CDR1 SGDLS and CDR2 YYNGEE. V was pared by 3 bases and J by 3 bases, with 10 bases between.

This clone showed up just once. The chain has TRBV11-2 and TRBJ2-2, with a tentative D call TRBD2 (7 bases). Trimming left V 1 base short and J 2 bases short, with 8 bases between. CDR1 and CDR2 from the germline V gene are SGHAT and FQNNGV. This CDR3 spans 15 amino acids. The CDR3 here is CASSLAGGNTGELFF. The CDR3 nucleotides are TGTGCCAGCAGCTTAGCGGGGGGCAACACCGGGGAGCTGTTTTTT.

V gene TRBV7-3 combines with J gene TRBJ1-3; D is ambiguous. With 2 bases removed from V and 4 bases from J, the gap between germline ends came to 6 bases. The CDR3 spans 13 residues. Germline CDR1 and CDR2: SGHTA and FQGTGA. The CDR3 is CASSLGVGNTIYF. The CDR3 region has the DNA TGTGCCAGCAGCTTAGGGGTAGGAAACACCATATATTTT.

This clone was observed a handful of times. The V call is TRBV29-1, the J call TRBJ2-5, with 7 bases lining up with TRBD2. J lost 2 bases, V lost 1 base, and 1 base had no gene match. This CDR3 spans 13 amino acids. Germline CDR1 SQVTM, CDR2 ANQGSEA. CDR3 sequence reads: CSVEAGGQETQYF. CDR3 bases: TGCAGCGTTGAAGCGGGGGGTCAAGAGACCCAGTACTTC.

This chain uses TRBV25-1 with TRBJ2-3; no clear D gene. CDR1 MGHDK and CDR2 SYGVNS come from the germline V gene. The CDR3 has 15 amino acids. With 4 bases removed from V and 1 base from J, the gap between germline ends came to 12 bases. The CDR3 sequence: CASSARLVGTDTQYF. CDR3 DNA: TGTGCCAGCAGTGCACGTCTGGTTGGCACAGATACGCAGTATTTT.